Shown below are 14 T cell receptor beta chains from a single sample sequenced in a study of glioma-infiltrating T cells after dendritic cell vaccination. Sequencing used immunoSEQ multiplex PCR; TCRdb keeps in-frame clones, though not all of them. The sample includes some 100,000 clones, around 80% of them seen just once. Sequenced here: blood, sampled before dendritic cell vaccination. The receptors shown here come from a human donor with glioblastoma.

The chain's CDR3 is CASRSPGGLSYEQYF. The DNA of the CDR3 is TGTGCCAGCAGATCGCCCGGGGGGCTCTCCTACGAGCAGTACTTC. This sequence joins TRBV11-2 and TRBJ2-7; the D gene is possibly TRBD2 (7 bases). V was trimmed by 6 bases and J by 0 bases, leaving 15 bases between them. CDR1 is SGHAT and CDR2 is FQNNGV in the germline V gene. The CDR3 is made up of 15 amino acids.

This clone was seen a handful of times. The J gene is TRBJ2-5, the V gene TRBV6-1; possible D gene TRBD2, 6 bases. Near its end, the DNA agrees better with TRBJ2-7, so the J call may be wrong. This CDR3 comprises 15 residues. In germline, CDR1 is MNHNS, CDR2 SASEGT. The CDR3 is CATSRRAGLRHEQYF. CDR3 DNA sequence: TGTGCCACCTCTCGGAGGGCAGGGTTACGCCACGAGCAGTACTTC.

In its sample, this clone was seen a few times. This chain uses TRBV20-1 with TRBJ2-7; D is perhaps TRBD2 (5 bases). Germline CDR1 reads DFQATT; CDR2 reads SNEGSKA (reference sequence). The germline V and J ends were trimmed by 6 bases and 5 bases, with 11 bases remaining between them. The CDR3 is 11 amino acids. This CDR3 reads CSASGLDEQYF. The CDR3 nucleotides are TGCAGTGCGAGTGGACTCGACGAGCAGTACTTC.

In regard to this clone: At the DNA level, this CDR3 is encoded by other sequences in the same sample as well. The chain is built from TRBV18 and TRBJ1-5; D unclear. The CDR3 length is 16 residues. Germline CDR1 KGHSH, CDR2 LQKENI. Trimming removed 4 bases from V and 0 bases from J, with 13 bases in between. The CDR3 sequence: CASSLARTDSNQPQHF. CDR3 nucleotides: TGTGCCAGCTCACTAGCCCGGACTGATAGCAATCAGCCCCAGCATTTT. The full variable domain, completed using reference TRBV18 and TRBJ1-5, is NAGVMQNPRHLVRRRGQEARLRCSPMKGHSHVYWYRQLPEEGLKFMVYLQKENIIDESGMPKERFSAEFPKEGPSILRIQQVVRGDSAAYFCASSLARTDSNQPQHFGDGTRLSIL.

This clone came up once. The chain joins TRBV19 to TRBJ2-7; D is possibly TRBD1 (5 bases). Trimming took off 8 bases at V and 2 bases at J, with 19 bases between the two ends. The CDR3 loop spans 15 amino acids. CDR1 and CDR2 from the germline V gene are LNHDA and SQIVND (reference sequence). In nucleotides, the CDR3 is TGTGCCAGTCAACCATCGCCGACAGCCCCCTACGAGCAGTACTTC. Amino acids: CASQPSPTAPYEQYF.

In DNA, the CDR3 is TGCGCCAGCAGCTTGGCTAGCGGGGACTACGAGCAGTACTTC. It translates to CASSLASGDYEQYF. The chain recombines TRBV5-1 with TRBJ2-7; TRBD2 matches at 9 bases. V gave up 0 bases and J gave up 3 bases; unmatched junction bases: 1. CDR3 length: 14 residues. CDR1 and CDR2 from the germline V gene are SGHRS and YFSETQ.

The rearrangement uses TRBV18 and TRBJ2-5; possibly TRBD2 for D (5 bases). The germline V gene encodes CDR1 KGHSH and CDR2 LQKENI. V was clipped by 1 base and J by 1 base, with 7 bases between them. CDR3 length: 14 residues. In DNA form, the CDR3 reads TGTGCCAGCTCACCACTTCGGGGCCAAGAGACCCAGTACTTC. Residues: CASSPLRGQETQYF.

The chain joins TRBV5-1 to TRBJ2-7; tentative D call: TRBD2 (5 bases). Germline-derived CDR1 and CDR2 are SGHRS and YFSETQ. Trimming cost V 0 bases and J 0 bases, with 10 bases left between them. CDR3 size: 15 residues. DNA of the CDR3: TGCGCCAGCAGCTTGGGATCGGGGAACTCCTACGAGCAGTACTTC. As protein: CASSLGSGNSYEQYF.

This chain joins TRBV28 and TRBJ2-7, with 7 bases that match TRBD1. Germline CDR1 and CDR2: MDHEN and SYDVKM. The CDR3 spans 13 residues. The J segment lost 4 bases and the V segment lost 4 bases, leaving 4 bases of the junction unmatched. This CDR3 reads CASSSDRSYEQYF. As DNA, the CDR3 is TGTGCCAGCAGTTCGGACAGGAGTTACGAGCAGTACTTC.

This clone came up once. The V gene is TRBV7-2, the J gene TRBJ2-7; D might be TRBD2 (5 bases). V was clipped by 8 bases and J by 3 bases, with 17 bases between them. The germline CDR1 and CDR2 sequences are SGHTA and FQGNSA. This CDR3 has 14 amino acids. CDR3 sequence (DNA): TGTGCCAGCGGTAAGCGGAACGACAACTACGAGCAGTACTTC. Translated: CASGKRNDNYEQYF.

There are a few counts of this clone. The chain carries TRBV6-6 and TRBJ1-2; D possibly corresponds to TRBD1 (6 bases). Germline-derived CDR1 and CDR2 are MNHNY and SVGAGI (reference sequence). The CDR3 totals 14 residues. Trimming left V 2 bases short and J 5 bases short, with 12 bases between. The CDR3 nucleotides are TGTGCCAGCAGTTACGGTACAGGGCAATATGGCTACACCTTC. Protein: CASSYGTGQYGYTF.

A few counts support this clone. This chain joins TRBV7-3 and TRBJ1-1; 10 nucleotides match TRBD1. Trimming cost V 4 bases and J 3 bases; bases outside gene matches: 5. This CDR3 spans 15 amino acids. The germline gives CDR1 SGHTA, CDR2 FQGTGA. The CDR3 loop is CASSSGGTGDTEAFF. The DNA for the CDR3 is TGTGCCAGCAGCTCCGGCGGGACAGGGGACACTGAAGCTTTCTTT.

V gene TRBV5-1 combines with J gene TRBJ2-1, with TRBD1 as a possible D gene (6 bases). Trimming shortened V by 5 bases and J by 8 bases, and 20 bases separated the two germline ends. CDR1 is SGHRS, CDR2 YFSETQ, per germline. This CDR3 spans 15 amino acids. The CDR3, as DNA: TGCGCCAGCAGTTGGCTGGGGGCCCCTGGGGATGAGCAGTTCTTC. Protein product: CASSWLGAPGDEQFF.

The chain recombines TRBV5-3 with TRBJ2-2; possible D gene TRBD2, 6 bases. TRBV5-3 is treated as an ORF (open reading frame) with a function not yet certain. Trimming removed 3 bases at V and 3 bases at J, with 27 bases between. There are 20 residues in the CDR3. For the CDR3, the DNA is TGTGCCAGAAGCTCCCCCCCACGGGAGACGGGTTCCACGGACACCGGGGAGCTGTTTTTT. Protein sequence: CARSSPPRETGSTDTGELFF.